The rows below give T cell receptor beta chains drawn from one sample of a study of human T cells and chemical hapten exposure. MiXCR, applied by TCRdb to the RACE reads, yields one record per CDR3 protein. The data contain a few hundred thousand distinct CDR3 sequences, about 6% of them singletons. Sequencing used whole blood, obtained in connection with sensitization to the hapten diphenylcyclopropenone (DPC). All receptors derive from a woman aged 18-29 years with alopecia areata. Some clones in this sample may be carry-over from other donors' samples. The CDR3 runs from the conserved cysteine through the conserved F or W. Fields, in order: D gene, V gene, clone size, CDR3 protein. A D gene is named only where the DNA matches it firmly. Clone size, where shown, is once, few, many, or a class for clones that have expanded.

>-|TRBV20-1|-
CSSGDSREKLFF
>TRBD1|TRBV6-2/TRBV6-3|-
CASNYRTGSSGYTF
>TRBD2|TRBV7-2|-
CASSSQRGGRDTQYF
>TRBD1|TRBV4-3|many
CASSPRLGQETSSGANVLTF
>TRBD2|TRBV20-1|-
CSPKAGGTDTQYF
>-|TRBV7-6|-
CASSLAKPYEQYF
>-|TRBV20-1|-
CSARELRGDEAFF
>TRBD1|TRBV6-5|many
CASSRDRARQPQHF
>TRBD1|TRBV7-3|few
CASSLTGEGDTQYF
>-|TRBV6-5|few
CASSYTDTSSTDTQYF
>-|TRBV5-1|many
CASSLDSTKETQYF
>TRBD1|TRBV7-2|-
CASRPGTGDEAFF
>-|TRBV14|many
CASSSWGLNTEAFF
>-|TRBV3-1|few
CASTRKGTEAFF
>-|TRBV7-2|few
CASSLGPANTEAFF
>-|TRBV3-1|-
CASSQDLETGELFF
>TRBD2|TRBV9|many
CASSETLTSGDSLGTDTQYF
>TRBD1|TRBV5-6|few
CASSLGPGDRNTEAFF
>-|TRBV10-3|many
CATLGASSTDTQYF
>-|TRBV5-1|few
CASSSQVLDLNTEAFF
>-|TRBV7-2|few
CASSPQITGELFF
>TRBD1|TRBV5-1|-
CASSWSTGGSYEQYF
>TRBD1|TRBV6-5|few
CASSSGGADYGYTF
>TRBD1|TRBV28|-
CASSSTGGARYEQYF
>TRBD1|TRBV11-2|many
CASSPHLGQGYNEQFF
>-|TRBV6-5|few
CASSYSIGLGQPQHF
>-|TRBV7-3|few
CASSLMAGMEREQYF
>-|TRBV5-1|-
CASSLAVKLGEQYF
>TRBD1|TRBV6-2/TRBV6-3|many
CASSYSTGLAEAFF
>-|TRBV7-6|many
CASSPPSRSQETQYF
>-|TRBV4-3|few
CASSQVQSTGELFF
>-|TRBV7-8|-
CASSLNGRNSPLHF
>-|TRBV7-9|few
CASSFTGTDTQYF
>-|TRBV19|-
CASSMLGRTVVPSEAFF
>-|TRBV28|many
CASSLRSWDQQGTNYGYTF
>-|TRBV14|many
CASSRLTANTEAFF
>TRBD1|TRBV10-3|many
CAISEGQGNEKLFF
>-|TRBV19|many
CASSIGQGLAGHGYTF
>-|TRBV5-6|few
CASSLAGLANYGYTF
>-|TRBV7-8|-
CASSLAHYTDTQYF
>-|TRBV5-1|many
CASSLGLTGSTVTDTQYF
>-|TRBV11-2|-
CASSPLRGLYNEQFF
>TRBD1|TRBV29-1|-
CSGGDRDTEAFF
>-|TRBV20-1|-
CSAIGGRSYEQYF
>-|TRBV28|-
CGVGENTEAFF
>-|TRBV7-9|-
CASSFNSVGELFF
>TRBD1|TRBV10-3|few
CAISETGGVDTQYF
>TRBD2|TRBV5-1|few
CASSWELAGQETQYF
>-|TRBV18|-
CASSPSGPGDEKLFF
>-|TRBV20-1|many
CSARDRTTNEKLFF
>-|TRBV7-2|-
CASSPGPSANEKLFF
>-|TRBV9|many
CASSVGPKKQTYGYTF
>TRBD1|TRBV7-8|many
CASSVTGTGNQPQHF
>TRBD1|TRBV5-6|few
CASIHRYRGRNEQFF
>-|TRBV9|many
CASSVGLGSRYNEQFF
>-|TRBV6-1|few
CASKNGVYNEQFF
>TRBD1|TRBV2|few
CASNTGGAKQPQHF